This T cell receptor (beta chain) is drawn from a study of blood T cell repertoires in COVID-19. Libraries were prepared by immunoSEQ multiplex PCR; TCRdb keeps only in-frame clonotypes and omits some of them. The sample gives under 40,000 clones, 85% to 95% of which show up once; 4% to 6.5% is in the top ten. The CDR3 covers 13 residues. J gave up 8 bases and V 4 bases, and 7 bases lay outside the gene matches. The germline V gene has CDR1 SGHTA and CDR2 FQGNSA. This TCR derives from a human donor in a cohort sampled during active COVID-19. The source material was peripheral blood. This rearrangement joins TRBV7-2 to TRBJ1-2, with 7 bases aligning to TRBD1. Here the CDR3 DNA reads TGTGCCAGCAGCTCCCCAGGGGGTTGGGGCTACACCTTC. Residues: CASSSPGGWGYTF.